This TCR beta chain is drawn from a study of shared clonotypes between healthy human individuals. The study, taken as a whole, reports: An anticipated effect of sequencing depth on clonotype sharing among donors was recognized.

V lost 2 bases and J lost 2, with 14 bases in between. The germline V gene encodes CDR1 SGHDT and CDR2 YYEEEE. This CDR3 comprises 16 residues. Generated by immunoSEQ multiplex PCR, the TCRdb table keeps only in-frame clones and is missing some. Counted here are about 1 million clones, roughly 75% occurring once; the ten biggest clones make up approximately 1.5%. On this clone: Its target is not known.

Sequencing was performed on memory CD4+ T cells sorted from blood. This sample's subset: CD45RA-negative fraction. The clonotype was recovered from a man aged 18 to 29 in good health. The chain employs TRBV5-6 and TRBJ2-1, with D maybe TRBD1 (6 bases). Here the CDR3 DNA reads TGTGCCAGCAGCTTCACAGGGTCGGGAACCTACAATGAGCAGTTCTTC. This sequence encodes CASSFTGSGTYNEQFF. The full variable domain, its missing parts supplied by reference TRBV5-6 and TRBJ2-1, is DAGVTQSPTHLIKTRGQQVTLRCSPKSGHDTVSWYQQALGQGPQFIFQYYEEEERQRGNFPDRFSGHQFPNYSSELNVNALLLGDSALYLCASSFTGSGTYNEQFFGPGTRLTVL.